One sample yielded the 8 T cell receptor beta chains listed below, sequenced in a study of blood T cell repertoires in COVID-19. The data were produced by immunoSEQ multiplex PCR, yet TCRdb's version contains in-frame clones alone and is incomplete. The data show 400,000 to 500,000 clones, about 88% seen once. Sequenced sample: PBMCs or T cells enriched from blood (not recorded which). Every receptor here comes from a young woman who had been exposed to COVID-19.

This sequence joins TRBV25-1 and TRBJ2-1; 9 bases fit TRBD2. The V gene end was trimmed by 3 bases and the J gene end by 0 bases; junction bases not matched to a gene: 0. The CDR3 runs to 15 residues. Germline CDR1 is MGHDK and CDR2 is SYGVNS. CDR3 DNA sequence: TGTGCCAGCAGTGATAGCGGGAGCTCCTACAATGAGCAGTTCTTC. Encoded protein: CASSDSGSSYNEQFF.

The V call is TRBV4-2, the J call TRBJ2-1; 9 bases agree with TRBD2. Germline V lookup: CDR1 LGHNA, CDR2 YNFKEQ. The CDR3 is 17 residues long. V shed 0 bases, J shed 4 bases, and the junction held 7 bases outside the gene matches. The CDR3 loop reads CASSQDTSGGSYNEQFF. The CDR3 DNA reads TGTGCCAGCAGCCAAGATACAAGCGGGGGGTCTTACAATGAGCAGTTCTTC.

This chain connects TRBV2 to TRBJ2-1, with 9 bases aligning to TRBD2. The CDR3 consists of 20 residues. The germline gives CDR1 SNHLY, CDR2 FYNNEI. The junction had 21 bases not matched to a gene; V was cut back by 0 bases and J by 9 bases. In DNA form, the CDR3 reads TGTGCCAGCAGTGAAGCGCTGGGGGACCCAATGGGACTAGCCCTTCTTGAGCAGTTCTTC. It encodes CASSEALGDPMGLALLEQFF.

The chain employs TRBV27 and TRBJ2-1; unclear D gene. The germline CDR1 and CDR2 sequences are MNHEY and SMNVEV (reference sequence). Trimming removed 5 bases at V and 11 bases at J, with 25 bases between. The CDR3 covers 16 residues. The CDR3 spells CASSTTAFSTQYKQFF. In DNA form, the CDR3 reads TGTGCCAGCAGTACAACAGCCTTTTCAACACAATATAAGCAGTTCTTC.

The chain employs TRBV4-1 and TRBJ2-1; 10 nucleotides match TRBD2. Germline values: CDR1 MGHRA, CDR2 YSYEKL. The CDR3 length is 19 residues. V dropped 0 bases and J dropped 1; count of bases not matched to a gene: 9. The CDR3 loop is CASSQDGSGGADSYNEQFF. CDR3 bases: TGCGCCAGCAGCCAAGATGGGAGCGGGGGGGCCGATTCCTACAATGAGCAGTTCTTC.

The CDR3 sequence is CASSIPTGHPAGYTF. The CDR3 nucleotides are TGTGCCAGTAGTATCCCTACGGGACACCCGGCGGGCTACACCTTC. This chain uses TRBV19 with TRBJ1-2; D is possibly TRBD1 (6 bases). CDR1 and CDR2 from the germline V gene are LNHDA and SQIVND (reference sequence). The CDR3 is 15 amino acids. V lost 3 bases and J lost 8, with 19 bases in between.

The chain combines TRBV7-8 with TRBJ2-1, with 9 bases identical to TRBD2. The germline V gene encodes CDR1 SGHVS and CDR2 FQNEAQ. This CDR3 has 16 amino acids. V dropped 6 bases and J dropped 3; count of bases not matched to a gene: 9. CDR3 bases: TGTGCCAGCAGTCAAGCGGGAGGAAGAATCTACAATGAGCAGTTCTTC. Protein product: CASSQAGGRIYNEQFF.

The CDR3 nucleotides are TGTGCCAGCAGTCCCGGGACAGGGGTCTCTTTAAGCAATCAGCCCCAGCATTTT. It translates to CASSPGTGVSLSNQPQHF. The chain has TRBV6-6 and TRBJ1-5, with TRBD1 matching 10 bases. This CDR3 is built from 18 residues. V lost 5 bases to trimming and J lost 1 base; unmatched junction nucleotides: 11. Germline loops: CDR1 MNHNY, CDR2 SVGAGI (reference sequence).